The source of this T cell receptor (beta chain) is a study of OX40 agonist ivuxolimab in advanced cancers. About the investigation overall: Ivuxolimab was an agonistic, fully human IgG2 monoclonal antibody directed against OX40 (CD134), a costimulatory receptor. Patients were allowed to have had prior anti-PD-1, anti-PD-L1 or anti-CTLA-4 therapy, and roughly 40% of the dose-escalation patients had previously received checkpoint inhibitors. In the dose-escalation cohort, 75% to 85% of patients were male, and the mean age was roughly 56 years with a range of roughly 20 to 79. The monotherapy dose-escalation portion (N = 52 patients) of the phase I ivuxolimab trial is reported in the paper. The point of sequencing TCRbeta in the periphery was to test whether ivuxolimab changed TCR sequence diversity and drove clonal T-cell expansion. Three dose-escalation patients achieved partial responses, one with hepatocellular carcinoma and two with cutaneous melanoma. Intravenous ivuxolimab was administered to patients every 2 weeks at six dose levels: 0.01, 0.1, 0.3, 1.5, 3 and 10 mg/kg. Of the 50 to 55 patients in dose escalation, 19 had hepatocellular carcinoma, some 15 had melanoma, 9 had renal cell carcinoma and 9 had head and neck cancer. General study outcomes and caveats: In the 0.1-3.0 mg/kg groups, partial responders had among the lowest normalized peripheral clonal expansion, particularly in CD8+ T cells. At doses of 0.1 to 3.0 mg/kg, clonal expansion of both CD4+ and CD8+ blood T cells was observed from baseline to week 6. On average, CD8+ T cells showed more expanded clones than CD4+ T cells after ivuxolimab. Low levels of normalized T-cell clonal expansion were also shown by some nonresponding patients. Which antigens the clonally expanded peripheral T cells were specific for was not determined.

In regard to this clone: The clone's antigen remains unknown. Base-call qualities are not available, and no considerably larger clone is one nucleotide away.

The trial excluded patients who had a history of autoimmune disease or were on systemic immunosuppression. In every dose cohort, peripheral blood was drawn for TCR sequencing at baseline, cycle 4 day 1, and cycle 7 day 1. The samples were drawn from a first-in-human, open-label, multicenter phase I dose-escalation trial of ivuxolimab. The trial enrolled adults with locally advanced or metastatic head and neck squamous cell, hepatocellular, melanoma or renal cell carcinoma. Before TCR sequencing, CD4+ and CD8+ T cells were separately sorted from peripheral blood. V loses 0 bases of germline sequence and J loses 7 bases, and the interval between the two ends is 14 bases. Taken from the germline V gene, the CDR1 and CDR2 loops are SGHRS and YFSETQ. The CDR3, from cysteine to phenylalanine, totals 14 residues. The retained sequence is limited to the CDR3, 42 bases, with the frame set at the first base.

To sequence the TCRbeta CDR3 region, genomic DNA was isolated from the sorted cells. TCRbeta CDR3 regions were sequenced using the immunoSEQ Assay. The immuneACCESS repertoire file appears here via TCRdb, limited to in-frame rearrangements. These files lack a portion of the clones; in checked studies, under half of the deficit traces to unresolved V genes, and the cause of the others is not known. Here the sample has under 85,000 clones; approximately 86% occur a single time. The ten largest clones capture nearly 8% of the sample. This chain joins TRBV5-1 to TRBJ2-7; the D gene assignment is ambiguous. The sequence derives from an adult with an advanced solid tumor such as melanoma, head and neck, liver or kidney cancer. The sample was CD4+ or CD8+ T cells sorted from blood, taken in a trial of the OX40 agonist ivuxolimab. The CDR3 sequence is CASSLVKGAREQYF. The nucleotides are TGCGCCAGCAGCTTGGTAAAGGGCGCAAGGGAGCAGTACTTC.